The next 21 T cell receptor beta chains were all read from a single sample in a study of OX40 agonist ivuxolimab in advanced cancers. The library was generated by the immunoSEQ multiplex PCR assay. Sourced from immuneACCESS, this table was stored by TCRdb with only in-frame sequences that have V and J called. A share of the clones is absent; for the studies checked, an unresolved V gene accounts for under half, and the remainder has no known explanation. The table for this sample lists 80,000 or so clones; 80% to 95% of them were counted only once. The top ten clones comprise around 2% of the sample. The sample in question was CD4+ or CD8+ T cells sorted from blood, obtained in a trial of the OX40 agonist ivuxolimab. The receptors here all came from an adult with an advanced solid tumor such as melanoma, head and neck, liver or kidney cancer.

The rearrangement uses TRBV5-3 and TRBJ1-4; D remains ambiguous. TRBV5-3 is an open reading frame whose function is uncertain. The CDR3 is 13 residues long. V shed 9 bases and J shed 6 bases, with 15 bases lying between them. CDR3 nucleotides: TGTGCCACGGGCTTTGGGTGGCATGAAAAACTGTTTTTT. Residues: CATGFGWHEKLFF.

The chain has TRBV7-9 and TRBJ1-2, with D possibly matching TRBD1 (5 bases). CDR1 is SEHNR, CDR2 FQNEAQ, per germline (reference sequence). The germline V and J ends were trimmed by 1 base and 4 bases, with 16 bases remaining between them. CDR3 length: 16 residues. CDR3 sequence (DNA): TGTGCCAGCAGCTTAGGTACTCACGGGGGAATCTATGGCTACACCTTC. Amino acid sequence: CASSLGTHGGIYGYTF.

The chain links TRBV14 to TRBJ2-3; 8 positions agree with TRBD2. V gave up 1 base and J gave up 5 bases; unmatched junction bases: 11. Germline V lookup: CDR1 SGHDN, CDR2 FVKESK. The CDR3 contains 17 residues. The CDR3 nucleotides are TGTGCCAGCAGCCAAGGGGGGTTAGCGGGGCCTATAGATACGCAGTATTTT. Encoded protein: CASSQGGLAGPIDTQYF.

J is TRBJ2-3 and V is TRBV7-8; no reliable D call. Germline lookup yields CDR1 SGHVS and CDR2 FQNEAQ. This CDR3 is 12 amino acids long. With 2 bases removed from V and 9 bases from J, the gap between germline ends came to 9 bases. This CDR3 is CASSLLEGTQYF. Written as DNA, the CDR3 is TGTGCCAGCAGCTTACTCGAAGGGACGCAGTATTTT.

This clone was recorded only once. The chain recombines TRBV7-9 with TRBJ2-7; TRBD2 aligns across 8 bases. Trimming removed 5 bases from V and 6 bases from J; junction bases left unmatched: 3. This CDR3 region has 12 residues. The germline V gene encodes CDR1 SEHNR and CDR2 FQNEAQ (reference sequence). Written as DNA, the CDR3 is TGTGCCAGCAGCCGGACTAGCTCCGAGCAGTACTTC. Translating gives CASSRTSSEQYF.

The V and J genes are TRBV9 and TRBJ1-5; tentative D call: TRBD1 (6 bases). CDR1 is SGDLS and CDR2 is YYNGEE in the germline V gene. Trimming removed 3 bases from V and 5 bases from J, with 9 bases in between. This CDR3 region has 13 residues. The CDR3 here is CASSGGPYQPQHF. The CDR3 region has the DNA TGTGCCAGCAGCGGGGGGCCGTATCAGCCCCAGCATTTT.

This chain connects TRBV9 to TRBJ2-5; 11 nucleotides align to TRBD2. Germline V CDR1 and CDR2: SGDLS, YYNGEE. The CDR3 spans 16 residues. With 1 base clipped from V and 5 bases from J, the junction kept 7 bases outside the gene matches. CDR3 nucleotide sequence: TGTGCCAGCAGCGTAACTAGCGGGGGCGTTTTGGAGACCCAGTACTTC. It codes for CASSVTSGGVLETQYF.

This chain links TRBV7-2 with TRBJ1-4; unclear D gene. This CDR3 spans 14 amino acids. Germline CDR1 and CDR2: SGHTA and FQGNSA. The germline V and J ends were trimmed by 5 bases and 5 bases, with 12 bases remaining between them. CDR3 nucleotide sequence: TGTGCCAGCAGCCCCCAAGCGGGAAATGAAAAACTGTTTTTT. The encoded protein is CASSPQAGNEKLFF.

The chain links TRBV7-9 to TRBJ2-7, with TRBD2 matching over 7 bases. The trim removed 6 bases at V and 5 bases at J, leaving 7 bases unmatched. Germline V CDR1 and CDR2: SEHNR, FQNEAQ (reference sequence). This CDR3 contains 13 residues. The CDR3 bases are TGTGCCAGCAGGACTAGCAACGAACACGAGCAGTACTTC. Its translation: CASRTSNEHEQYF.

The V gene is TRBV6-1, the J gene TRBJ2-3; 8 nucleotides match TRBD2. J gave up 10 bases and V 3 bases, and 12 bases lay outside the gene matches. Germline CDR1 is MNHNS and CDR2 is SASEGT. The CDR3 runs to 15 residues. CDR3 DNA sequence: TGTGCCAGCAGTGACCCTGGACTAGCCAGTCTTGCGCAGTATTTT. It codes for CASSDPGLASLAQYF.

The J gene is TRBJ2-5, the V gene TRBV23-1; 10 bases match TRBD2. TRBV23-1 is reported as an ORF; its role is uncertain. Unmatched junction bases numbered 2, after V lost 2 bases and J lost 2 bases. The CDR3 is 15 amino acids. The CDR3 is CASSQTSGAQETQYF. The CDR3 bases are TGCGCCAGCAGTCAAACTAGCGGGGCACAAGAGACCCAGTACTTC.

V usage is TRBV11-2 and J usage is TRBJ2-2; D is unresolved. V was pared by 1 base and J by 0 bases, with 6 bases between. CDR3 size: 15 residues. CDR1 is SGHAT, CDR2 FQNNGV, per germline. In DNA, the CDR3 is TGTGCCAGCAGCTTAGCTCTAGCGAACACCGGGGAGCTGTTTTTT. The encoded protein is CASSLALANTGELFF.

J is TRBJ2-2 and V is TRBV7-3, with 7 bases identical to TRBD1. The CDR3 runs 13 residues. The germline V gene has CDR1 SGHTA and CDR2 FQGTGA. With V trimmed by 5 bases and J by 6 bases, 3 bases remained unmatched. DNA of the CDR3: TGTGCCAGCAGCGCTGGACAGGCCGGGGAGCTGTTTTTT. Its translation: CASSAGQAGELFF.

This clone has a single count. The rearrangement uses TRBV29-1 and TRBJ2-3; TRBD2 agrees at 9 bases. The V gene's germline CDR1 is SQVTM and CDR2 ANQGSEA. This CDR3 comprises 15 residues. V was clipped by 4 bases and J by 7 bases; unmatched bases: 12. In DNA, the CDR3 is TGCAGCGTTGGGGGTGGGCTAGCGGGACAAAATACGCAGTATTTT. Translated: CSVGGGLAGQNTQYF.

The rearrangement uses TRBV6-5 and TRBJ2-7; 8 nucleotides align to TRBD2. The ends lost 5 bases at V and 8 bases at J; junction bases unmatched: 11. The CDR3 is 14 amino acids. Germline CDR1 and CDR2: MNHEY and SVGAGI. In DNA, the CDR3 is TGTGCCAGCAGTCTGCTTGGGACTAGTACCCAGCAGTACTTC. This codes for CASSLLGTSTQQYF.

The CDR3 loop is CASSLAEAGREKLFF. CDR3 sequence (DNA): TGTGCCAGCAGCTTAGCGGAGGCAGGGCGTGAAAAACTGTTTTTT. V gene TRBV7-9 combines with J gene TRBJ1-4; TRBD1 is a possible D gene (5 bases). The CDR3 has 15 amino acids. Trimming took 0 bases from V and 7 from J, leaving 12 bases between them. Per germline, CDR1 SEHNR and CDR2 FQNEAQ (reference sequence).

The chain combines TRBV2 with TRBJ2-5; 7 bases match TRBD2. V lost 6 bases, J lost 11 bases, and 6 bases stayed unmatched. CDR1 SNHLY and CDR2 FYNNEI come from the germline V gene. The CDR3 covers 11 residues. CDR3: CASSLTREQYF. Written as DNA, the CDR3 is TGTGCCAGCAGCCTTACGCGGGAGCAGTACTTC.

A note on this clone: An end of the junction differs from the germline gene, which may be a read error. The V and J genes are TRBV7-7 and TRBJ2-5, with D unclear. CDR1 is SSHAT and CDR2 is FNYEAQ in the germline V gene (reference sequence). The CDR3 totals 13 residues. For the CDR3, the DNA is TGTGCTAGCAGCAAGGACCGAGGAGAGACCCAGTACTTC. Its protein is CASSKDRGETQYF.

This rearrangement joins TRBV6-5 to TRBJ1-2; TRBD1 agrees at 7 bases. The germline CDR1 and CDR2 sequences are MNHEY and SVGAGI. This CDR3 has 12 residues. The ends lost 5 bases at V and 4 bases at J; junction bases unmatched: 1. CDR3 sequence (DNA): TGTGCCAGCAGTCGGGACAGCTATGGCTACACCTTC. Translating it yields CASSRDSYGYTF.

This chain connects TRBV10-3 to TRBJ1-4, with 7 bases aligning to TRBD1. Germline V gene lookup returns CDR1 ENHRY and CDR2 SYGVKD. CDR3 length: 16 amino acids. With V trimmed by 0 bases and J by 8 bases, 9 bases remained unmatched. The CDR3 protein is CAISESIATGQEKLFF. The CDR3 DNA is TGTGCCATCAGTGAGTCGATCGCGACAGGGCAAGAAAAACTGTTTTTT.

The chain joins TRBV11-3 to TRBJ1-2; the D gene is possibly TRBD1 (5 bases). V lost 3 bases to trimming and J lost 7 bases, with 15 bases between them. Per the germline V gene, CDR1 is SGHNT and CDR2 is YENEEA. The CDR3 is 14 residues long. The CDR3: CASSFDSKAPGYTF. CDR3 sequence (DNA): TGTGCCAGCAGCTTTGACAGTAAAGCCCCTGGCTACACCTTC. Full variable domain (remainder filled in from reference TRBV11-3 and TRBJ1-2): EAGVVQSPRYKIIEKKQPVAFWCNPISGHNTLYWYLQNLGQGPELLIRYENEEAVDDSQLPKDRFSAERLKGVDSTLKIQPAELGDSAVYLCASSFDSKAPGYTFGSGTRLTVV.